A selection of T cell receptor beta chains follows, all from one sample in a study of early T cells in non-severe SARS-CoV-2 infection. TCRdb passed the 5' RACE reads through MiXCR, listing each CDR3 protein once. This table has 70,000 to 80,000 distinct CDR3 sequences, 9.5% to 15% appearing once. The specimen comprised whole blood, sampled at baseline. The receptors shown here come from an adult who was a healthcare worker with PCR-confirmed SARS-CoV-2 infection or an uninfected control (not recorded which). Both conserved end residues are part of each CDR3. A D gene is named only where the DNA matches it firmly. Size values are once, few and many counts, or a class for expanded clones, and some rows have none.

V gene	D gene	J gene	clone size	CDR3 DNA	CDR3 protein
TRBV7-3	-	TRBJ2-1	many	TGTGCCAAGAACCATCGCGAGTTGCAGGGACGCACCTACAATGAGCAGTTCTTC	CAKNHRELQGRTYNEQFF
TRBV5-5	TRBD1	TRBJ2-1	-	TGTGCCAGCAGCCCGGACAGGGTCGGCAATGAGCAGTTCTTC	CASSPDRVGNEQFF
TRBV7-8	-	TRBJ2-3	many	TGTGCCAGCAGCCCTCCGGGCGGGGGCGCAACCTTCACAGATACGCAGTATTTT	CASSPPGGGATFTDTQYF
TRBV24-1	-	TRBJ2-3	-	TGTGCCACCAGTGGAGGGTCCAGGGGTTTCACAGATACGCAGTATTTT	CATSGGSRGFTDTQYF
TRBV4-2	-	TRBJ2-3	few	TGTGCCAGCAGCCAAGAGACGGGAACCGGGGTCGTAGAGTATTTT	CASSQETGTGVVEYF
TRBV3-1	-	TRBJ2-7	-	TGTGCCAGCAGCCAGGACAGCTCCTACGAGCAGTACTTC	CASSQDSSYEQYF
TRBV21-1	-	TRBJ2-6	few	TGTGCCAGCCTGAGGGGGGACTCTGGGGCCAACGTCCTGACTTTC	CASLRGDSGANVLTF
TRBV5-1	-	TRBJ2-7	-	TGCGCCAGCAGCCGACTTCATACTTACGAGCAGTACTTC	CASSRLHTYEQYF
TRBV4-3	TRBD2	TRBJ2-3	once	TGCGCCAGCAGCCAAGAAGGGACTAGCGGGGGTTTCGCAGATACGCAGTATTTT	CASSQEGTSGGFADTQYF
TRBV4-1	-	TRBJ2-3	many	TGCGCCAGCAGCCAAGTTGGTCGGCAGGGTCTCACAGATACGCAGTATTTT	CASSQVGRQGLTDTQYF
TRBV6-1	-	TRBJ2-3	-	TGTGCCAGCAGTGAAGCAATCGTATCTACAGATACGCAGTATTTT	CASSEAIVSTDTQYF
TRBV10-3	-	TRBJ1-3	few	TGTGCCATCAGTGAGAGCAGGGCCCGCGCGGGAAACACCATATATTTT	CAISESRARAGNTIYF
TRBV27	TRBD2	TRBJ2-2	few	TGTGCCAGCAGTTCACCCAGCGGGGGGGCTAATGGGGAGCTGTTTTTT	CASSSPSGGANGELFF
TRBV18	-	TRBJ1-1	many	TGTGCCAGCTCACCAAGTCAGGTGGGCGCTGAAGCTTTCTTT	CASSPSQVGAEAFF
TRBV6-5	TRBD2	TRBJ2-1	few	TGTGCCAGCAGTTACTCCCCCCCAACTAGCGGATACTACAATGAGCAGTTCTTC	CASSYSPPTSGYYNEQFF
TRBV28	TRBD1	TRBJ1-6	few	TGTGCCAGCAGAAAGAGACAGGGACGCGTGAATTCACCCCTCCACTTT	CASRKRQGRVNSPLHF
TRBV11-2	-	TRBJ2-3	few	TGTGCCAGCAGCTCGCCCTTCGCGGATACGCAGTATTTT	CASSSPFADTQYF
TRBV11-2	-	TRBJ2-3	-	TGTGCCAGCAGTTCGGACCGGGCAGATACGCAGTATTTT	CASSSDRADTQYF
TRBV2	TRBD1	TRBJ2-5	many	TGTGCCAGCAGTGGACGGGACAGGGAAGAGACCCAGTACTTC	CASSGRDREETQYF
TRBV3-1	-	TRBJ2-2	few	TGTGCCAGCAGCAGGGGGGCCGGGGAGCTGTTTTTT	CASSRGAGELFF
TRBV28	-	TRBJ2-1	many	TGTGCCAGCAGCAGCCCTTACAATGAGCAGTTCTTC	CASSSPYNEQFF
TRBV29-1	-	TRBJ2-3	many	TGCAGCGTTGAAGAGTCCCCAGCAGATACGCAGTATTTT	CSVEESPADTQYF
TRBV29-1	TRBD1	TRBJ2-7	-	TGCAGCGTTGCCCGACAGGGGAGGCCCTACGAGCAGTACTTC	CSVARQGRPYEQYF
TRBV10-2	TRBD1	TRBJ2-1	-	TGCGCCAGCAGGATAACGACAGGGGGCAGTGAGCAGTTCTTC	CASRITTGGSEQFF
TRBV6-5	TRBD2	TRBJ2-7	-	TGTGCCAGCAGTTACTCGTTTAGCGGGGGCCTCTACGAGCAGTACTTC	CASSYSFSGGLYEQYF
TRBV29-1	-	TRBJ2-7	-	TGCAGCGTTCGGGGGCAGGGGGACGAGCAGTACTTC	CSVRGQGDEQYF
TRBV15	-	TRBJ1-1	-	TGTGCCACCAGCAGAGTAAGGCTGCTGGGCGCTGAAGCTTTCTTT	CATSRVRLLGAEAFF
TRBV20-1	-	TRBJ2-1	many	TGCAGTGCTCGTGGCTACAATGAGCAGTTCTTC	CSARGYNEQFF
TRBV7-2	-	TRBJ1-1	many	TGTGCCAGCAGCAGGCAGGGGAACACTGAAGCTTTCTTT	CASSRQGNTEAFF